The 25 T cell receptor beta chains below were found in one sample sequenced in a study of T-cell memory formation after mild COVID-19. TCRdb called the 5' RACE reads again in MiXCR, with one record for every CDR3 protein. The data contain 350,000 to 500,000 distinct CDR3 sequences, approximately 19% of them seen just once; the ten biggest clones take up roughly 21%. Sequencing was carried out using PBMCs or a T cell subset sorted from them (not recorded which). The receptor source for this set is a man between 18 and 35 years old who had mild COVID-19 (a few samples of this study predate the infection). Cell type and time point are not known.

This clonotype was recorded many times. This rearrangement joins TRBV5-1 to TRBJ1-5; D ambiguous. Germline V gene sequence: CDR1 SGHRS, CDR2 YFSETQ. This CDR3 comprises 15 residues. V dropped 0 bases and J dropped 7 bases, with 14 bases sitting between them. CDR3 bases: TGCGCCAGCAGCTTGGTACCGGGCACATCGCAGCCCCAGCATTTT. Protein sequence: CASSLVPGTSQPQHF.

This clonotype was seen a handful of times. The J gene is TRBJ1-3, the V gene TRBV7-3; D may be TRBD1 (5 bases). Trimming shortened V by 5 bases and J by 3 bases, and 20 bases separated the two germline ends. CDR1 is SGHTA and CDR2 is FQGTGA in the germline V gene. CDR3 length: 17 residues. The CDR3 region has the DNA TGTGCCAGCAGCCCCTATCTACCGGGGGTTGGTGGAAACACCATATATTTT. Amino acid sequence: CASSPYLPGVGGNTIYF.

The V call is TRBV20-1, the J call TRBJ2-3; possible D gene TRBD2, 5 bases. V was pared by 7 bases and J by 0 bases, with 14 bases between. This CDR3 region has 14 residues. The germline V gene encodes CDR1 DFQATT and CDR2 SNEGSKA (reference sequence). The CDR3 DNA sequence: TGCAGTGGCGAGGGTCACCGAAGCACAGATACGCAGTATTTT. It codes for CSGEGHRSTDTQYF.

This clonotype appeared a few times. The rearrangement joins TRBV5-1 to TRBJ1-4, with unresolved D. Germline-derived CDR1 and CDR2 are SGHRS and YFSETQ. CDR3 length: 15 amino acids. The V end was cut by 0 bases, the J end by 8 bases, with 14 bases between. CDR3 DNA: TGCGCCAGCAGCTTGGTTCGGGGAGAAGGGGAAAAACTGTTTTTT. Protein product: CASSLVRGEGEKLFF.

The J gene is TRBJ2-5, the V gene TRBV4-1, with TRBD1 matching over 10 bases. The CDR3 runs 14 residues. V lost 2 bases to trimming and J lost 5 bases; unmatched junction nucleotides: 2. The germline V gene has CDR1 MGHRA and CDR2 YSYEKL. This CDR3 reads CASSQRQGAETQYF. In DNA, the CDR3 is TGCGCCAGCAGCCAACGACAGGGGGCGGAGACCCAGTACTTC.

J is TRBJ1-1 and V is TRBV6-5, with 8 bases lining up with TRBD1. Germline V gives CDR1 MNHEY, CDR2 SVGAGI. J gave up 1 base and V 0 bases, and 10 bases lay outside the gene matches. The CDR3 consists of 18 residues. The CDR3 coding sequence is TGTGCCAGCAGTTACTCTTACGAGGCAGGGGGCGCGAACACTGAAGCTTTCTTT. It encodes CASSYSYEAGGANTEAFF.

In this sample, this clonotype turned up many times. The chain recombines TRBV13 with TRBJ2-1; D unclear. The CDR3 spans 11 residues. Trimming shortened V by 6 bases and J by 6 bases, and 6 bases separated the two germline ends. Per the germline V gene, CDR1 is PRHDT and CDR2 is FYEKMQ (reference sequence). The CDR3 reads CASRWGNEQFF. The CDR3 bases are TGTGCCAGCAGATGGGGCAATGAGCAGTTCTTC.

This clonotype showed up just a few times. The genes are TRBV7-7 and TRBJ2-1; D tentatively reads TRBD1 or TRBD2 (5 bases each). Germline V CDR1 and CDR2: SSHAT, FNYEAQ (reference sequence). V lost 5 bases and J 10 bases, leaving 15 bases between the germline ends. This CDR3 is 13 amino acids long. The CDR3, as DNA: TGTGCCAGCAGCCGGGACCTCTACGGGGAGCAGTTCTTC. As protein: CASSRDLYGEQFF.

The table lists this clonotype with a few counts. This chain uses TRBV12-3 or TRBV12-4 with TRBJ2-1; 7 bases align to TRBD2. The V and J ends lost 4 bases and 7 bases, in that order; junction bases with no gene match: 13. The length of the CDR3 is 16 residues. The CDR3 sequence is CASSSPDLLGRNEQFF. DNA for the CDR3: TGTGCCAGCAGTTCCCCGGACCTCCTCGGGAGGAATGAGCAGTTCTTC.

The CDR3 is CASSREGTLSYEQYF. The CDR3 bases are TGTGCCAGCAGCCGGGAGGGGACCTTATCCTACGAGCAGTACTTC. The chain uses TRBV27 and TRBJ2-7, with TRBD2 matching over 8 bases. Germline CDR1 reads MNHEY; CDR2 reads SMNVEV (reference sequence). This CDR3 is 15 amino acids long. V lost 6 bases, J lost 1 base, and 8 bases stayed unmatched.

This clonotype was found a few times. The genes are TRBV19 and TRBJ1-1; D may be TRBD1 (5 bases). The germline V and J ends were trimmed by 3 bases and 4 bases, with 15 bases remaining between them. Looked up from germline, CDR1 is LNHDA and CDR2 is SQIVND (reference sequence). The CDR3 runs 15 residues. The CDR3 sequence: CASSIGPGSGTEAFF. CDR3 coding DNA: TGTGCCAGTAGTATCGGACCAGGGTCAGGCACTGAAGCTTTCTTT.

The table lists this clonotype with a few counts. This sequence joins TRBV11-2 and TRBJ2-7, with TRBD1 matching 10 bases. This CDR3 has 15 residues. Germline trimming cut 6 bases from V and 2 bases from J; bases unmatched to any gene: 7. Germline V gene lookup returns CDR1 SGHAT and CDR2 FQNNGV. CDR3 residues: CASRTSGTGAYEQYF. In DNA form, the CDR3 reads TGTGCCAGCAGGACCTCCGGGACAGGGGCCTACGAGCAGTACTTC.

The CDR3 DNA follows: TGTGCCAGCAGCTTAGCGCAGGGGGCCTCCTACGAGCAGTACGTC. It specifies CASSLAQGASYEQYV. The chain is built from TRBV7-9 and TRBJ2-7; 8 nucleotides line up with TRBD1. The trim removed 0 bases at V and 0 bases at J, leaving 1 base unmatched. This CDR3 region has 15 residues. Per the germline V gene, CDR1 is SEHNR and CDR2 is FQNEAQ (reference sequence).

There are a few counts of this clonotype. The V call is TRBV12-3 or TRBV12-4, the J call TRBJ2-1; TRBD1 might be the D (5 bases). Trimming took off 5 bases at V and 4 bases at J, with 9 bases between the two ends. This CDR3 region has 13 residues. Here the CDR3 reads CASSPGKYNEQFF. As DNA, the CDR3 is TGTGCCAGCAGTCCAGGGAAATACAATGAGCAGTTCTTC.

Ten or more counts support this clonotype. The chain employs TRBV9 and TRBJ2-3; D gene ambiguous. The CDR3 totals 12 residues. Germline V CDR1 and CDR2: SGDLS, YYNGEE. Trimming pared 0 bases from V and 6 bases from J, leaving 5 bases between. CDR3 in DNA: TGTGCCAGCAGCGTAGACGGTGATACGCAGTATTTT. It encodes CASSVDGDTQYF.

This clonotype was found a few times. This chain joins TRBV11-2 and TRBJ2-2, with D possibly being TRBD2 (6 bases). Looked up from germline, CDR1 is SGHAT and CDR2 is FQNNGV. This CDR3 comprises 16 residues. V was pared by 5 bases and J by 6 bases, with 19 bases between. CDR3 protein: CASSTGPGGRAGELFF. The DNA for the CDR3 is TGTGCCAGCAGCACCGGCCCCGGGGGTCGGGCCGGGGAGCTGTTTTTT.

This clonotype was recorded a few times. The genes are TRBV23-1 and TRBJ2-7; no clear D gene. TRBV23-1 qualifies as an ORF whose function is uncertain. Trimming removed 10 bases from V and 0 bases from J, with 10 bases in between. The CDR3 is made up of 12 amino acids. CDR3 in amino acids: CATHSSSYEQYV. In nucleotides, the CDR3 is TGCGCCACCCACTCGAGCTCCTACGAGCAGTACGTC.

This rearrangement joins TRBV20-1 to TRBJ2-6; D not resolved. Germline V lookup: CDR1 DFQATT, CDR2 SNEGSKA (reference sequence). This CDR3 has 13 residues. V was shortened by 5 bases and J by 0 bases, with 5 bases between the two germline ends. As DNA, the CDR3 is TGCAGTGCTCTCCACTCTGGGGCCAACGTCCTGACTTTC. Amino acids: CSALHSGANVLTF.

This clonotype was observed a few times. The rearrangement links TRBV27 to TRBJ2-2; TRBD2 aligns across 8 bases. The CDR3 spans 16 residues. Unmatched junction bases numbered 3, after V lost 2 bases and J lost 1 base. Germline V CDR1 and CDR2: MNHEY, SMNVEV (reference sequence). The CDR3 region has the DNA TGTGCCAGCAGTTTAGCGGGGGGCTTGAACACCGGGGAGCTGTTTTTT. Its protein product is CASSLAGGLNTGELFF.

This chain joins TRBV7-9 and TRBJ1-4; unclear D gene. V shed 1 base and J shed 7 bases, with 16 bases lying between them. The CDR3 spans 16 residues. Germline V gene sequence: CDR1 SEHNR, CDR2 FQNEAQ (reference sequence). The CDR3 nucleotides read TGTGCCAGCAGCTTAGGTGGCCGGGGTAGGAGTGAAAAACTGTTTTTT. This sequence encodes CASSLGGRGRSEKLFF.

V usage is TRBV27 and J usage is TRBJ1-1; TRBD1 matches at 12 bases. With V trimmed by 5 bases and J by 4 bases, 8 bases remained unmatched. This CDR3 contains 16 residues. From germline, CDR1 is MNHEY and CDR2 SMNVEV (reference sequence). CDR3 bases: TGTGCCAGCAGTCAAGGGACAGGGGGCGGACTCACTGAAGCTTTCTTT. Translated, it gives CASSQGTGGGLTEAFF.

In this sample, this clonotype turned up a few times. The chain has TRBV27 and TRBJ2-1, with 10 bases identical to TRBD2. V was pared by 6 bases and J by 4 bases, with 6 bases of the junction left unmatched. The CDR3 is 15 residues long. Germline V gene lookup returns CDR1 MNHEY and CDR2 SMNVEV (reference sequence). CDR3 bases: TGTGCCAGCAGGGGTGGACTAGCGGTTTACAATGAGCAGTTCTTC. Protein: CASRGGLAVYNEQFF.

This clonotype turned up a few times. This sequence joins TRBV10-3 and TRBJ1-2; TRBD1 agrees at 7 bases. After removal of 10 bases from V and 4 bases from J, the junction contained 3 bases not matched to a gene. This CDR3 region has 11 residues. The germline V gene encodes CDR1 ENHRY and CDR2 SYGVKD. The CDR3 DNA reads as TGTGCCACACAGGGGTCCTATGGCTACACCTTC. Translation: CATQGSYGYTF.

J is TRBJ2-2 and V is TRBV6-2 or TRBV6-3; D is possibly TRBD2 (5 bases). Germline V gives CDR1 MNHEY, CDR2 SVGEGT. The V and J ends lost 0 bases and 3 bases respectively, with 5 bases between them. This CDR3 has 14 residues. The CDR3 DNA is TGTGCCAGCAGTTACTCTAGCGACACCGGGGAGCTGTTTTTT. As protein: CASSYSSDTGELFF.

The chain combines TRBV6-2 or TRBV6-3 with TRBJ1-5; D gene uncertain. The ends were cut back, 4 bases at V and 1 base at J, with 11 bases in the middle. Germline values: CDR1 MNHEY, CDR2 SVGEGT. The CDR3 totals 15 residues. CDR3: CASSFTGMSNQPQHF. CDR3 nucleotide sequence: TGTGCCAGCAGTTTTACGGGGATGAGCAATCAGCCCCAGCATTTT.